A selection of T cell receptor beta chains follows, all from one sample in a study of blood T cell repertoires in COVID-19. Generated by immunoSEQ multiplex PCR, the TCRdb table keeps only in-frame clones and is missing some. The sample consists of about 190,000 clones, around 84% of them appearing once. The specimen sequenced was PBMCs or T cells enriched from blood (not recorded which). The receptors here all came from a woman in her 30s who had recovered from COVID-19. Both conserved end residues are part of each CDR3. Each record gives: CDR3 DNA, CDR3 protein, D gene, clone size, J gene, V gene. D genes are given only for firm matches. The listing skips clone size in some rows; elsewhere it reads once, few, many or a size class.

TGTGCCAGCAGCCTGGGACAGTCCCACAACTTTAATGAAAAACTGTTTTTT	CASSLGQSHNFNEKLFF	TRBD1	.	TRBJ1-4	TRBV28
TGTGCCAGCAGTTTGCAGGGGACGGTGAACACTGAAGCTTTCTTT	CASSLQGTVNTEAFF	.	once	TRBJ1-1	TRBV27
TGTGCCAGCAGCCCCCGACAGAAATCCTCCTACGAGCAGTACTTC	CASSPRQKSSYEQYF	.	.	TRBJ2-7	TRBV21-1
TGCGCCAGCAGCTACTACAGGGGGCCCACAGATACGCAGTATTTT	CASSYYRGPTDTQYF	TRBD1	.	TRBJ2-3	TRBV5-1
TGTGCCAGCAGCAATCGACAGGGGGTGAACACTGAAGCTTTCTTT	CASSNRQGVNTEAFF	TRBD1	.	TRBJ1-1	TRBV5-4
TGTGCCAGCAGCTTAGCCAGCGATCACAGGGACACCATATATTTT	CASSLASDHRDTIYF	.	.	TRBJ1-3	TRBV13
TGTGCCAGCAGTGACGGCGGGGGGGCCACAGATACGCAGTATTTT	CASSDGGGATDTQYF	TRBD2	.	TRBJ2-3	TRBV6-4
TGTGCCAGCTCACCACCTGGGACAGGAAACACCATATATTTT	CASSPPGTGNTIYF	.	.	TRBJ1-3	TRBV18
TGCGCCAGCAGCCAAGGTCGCGCTTATAAACTGAACACTGAAGCTTTCTTT	CASSQGRAYKLNTEAFF	.	.	TRBJ1-1	TRBV4-1
TGTGCCAGCAGTTTCGATGCGTCCGGGGAGCTGTTTTTT	CASSFDASGELFF	.	.	TRBJ2-2	TRBV28
TGTGCCAGCAGGACTAGCGGGGGAACAGATACGCAGTATTTT	CASRTSGGTDTQYF	TRBD2	once	TRBJ2-3	TRBV28